The 31 T cell receptor beta chains below all came from one sample that was sequenced in a study of blood T cell repertoires in COVID-19. Libraries were prepared by immunoSEQ multiplex PCR; TCRdb keeps only in-frame clonotypes and omits some of them. The sample lists about 140,000 clones, around 83% occurring once. Sequencing was carried out using peripheral blood. The receptor set was obtained from a human donor in a cohort sampled during active COVID-19.

This chain joins TRBV14 and TRBJ2-7; 10 positions match TRBD1. The ends lost 3 bases at V and 5 bases at J; junction bases unmatched: 7. CDR1 and CDR2 (germline): SGHDN, FVKESK. This CDR3 region has 15 residues. The CDR3 loop is CASSHPLGQGHEQYF. The CDR3 bases are TGTGCCAGCAGCCATCCGCTGGGACAGGGGCACGAGCAGTACTTC.

V usage is TRBV7-8 and J usage is TRBJ2-1, with 7 positions matching TRBD2. J was trimmed by 11 bases and V by 1 base; bases with no gene match: 17. The germline V gene has CDR1 SGHVS and CDR2 FQNEAQ. This CDR3 contains 17 residues. CDR3 amino acids: CASSLDLGRDLTTQQFF. The CDR3 nucleotides are TGTGCCAGCAGCTTAGACCTGGGGAGGGACCTTACAACCCAGCAGTTCTTC.

The CDR3 sequence: CASSHLLAGGNTGELFF. Written as DNA, the CDR3 is TGTGCCAGCAGCCACCTTTTAGCGGGAGGAAACACCGGGGAGCTGTTTTTT. J is TRBJ2-2 and V is TRBV3-1 (or the pseudogene TRBV3-2); 10 nucleotides agree with TRBD2. Trimming at V came to 3 bases and at J to 2 bases, leaving 6 bases not matched to a gene. The CDR3 length is 17 residues. The V gene's germline CDR1 is LGHDT and CDR2 YNNKEL (reference sequence).

The chain joins TRBV7-6 to TRBJ2-3; D not resolved. CDR3 size: 12 residues. The V gene lost 5 bases and the J gene lost 0 bases, with 3 bases spanning the gap. The germline V gene encodes CDR1 SGHVS and CDR2 FNYEAQ. DNA for the CDR3: TGTGCCAGCAGCCCAAGCACAGATACGCAGTATTTT. Translated, it gives CASSPSTDTQYF.

This CDR3 reads CASSPREGNIQYF. The CDR3 DNA sequence: TGTGCCAGCAGCCCGCGGGAGGGTAACATTCAGTACTTC. The chain joins TRBV7-3 to TRBJ2-4, with TRBD2 matching over 9 bases. J lost 7 bases, V lost 5 bases, and 3 bases had no gene match. The CDR3 consists of 13 residues. The germline V gene has CDR1 SGHTA and CDR2 FQGTGA.

This sequence joins TRBV18 and TRBJ1-2; D remains ambiguous. Trimming stripped 2 bases from V and 3 bases from J, with 13 bases between. This CDR3 contains 15 residues. The germline V gene has CDR1 KGHSH and CDR2 LQKENI. The CDR3 reads CASSPGRRLDYGYTF. The CDR3 DNA reads TGTGCCAGCTCACCAGGGCGCCGCCTCGACTATGGCTACACCTTC.

V gene TRBV5-6 combines with J gene TRBJ2-1; D perhaps matches TRBD2 (5 bases). CDR1 SGHDT and CDR2 YYEEEE come from the germline V gene. This CDR3 has 15 amino acids. Trimming cost V 4 bases and J 0 bases, with 11 bases left between them. Here the CDR3 reads CASSDGMSSYNEQFF. The CDR3 nucleotides read TGTGCCAGCAGCGACGGGATGAGCTCCTACAATGAGCAGTTCTTC. The full variable domain, with the rest looked up from reference TRBV5-6 and TRBJ2-1, is DAGVTQSPTHLIKTRGQQVTLRCSPKSGHDTVSWYQQALGQGPQFIFQYYEEEERQRGNFPDRFSGHQFPNYSSELNVNALLLGDSALYLCASSDGMSSYNEQFFGPGTRLTVL.

CDR3 coding DNA: TGTGCCAGTAGCCGCGATGGTGGGCGTTGGAATACGCAGTATTTT. It codes for CASSRDGGRWNTQYF. The chain links TRBV19 to TRBJ2-3, with D unclear. Germline assignment: CDR1 LNHDA and CDR2 SQIVND (reference sequence). The CDR3 extends over 15 amino acids. Between the trimmed V and J ends, which lost 6 bases and 7 bases, there was a span of 20 bases.

The chain recombines TRBV19 with TRBJ2-3; 11 bases map to TRBD1. The germline V gene has CDR1 LNHDA and CDR2 SQIVND (reference sequence). CDR3 length: 14 amino acids. Unmatched junction bases numbered 8, after V lost 9 bases and J lost 6 bases. The CDR3 loop is CASRRGTGGDTQYF. CDR3 coding DNA: TGTGCCAGCCGTCGAGGGACAGGGGGTGATACGCAGTATTTT.

This clone was counted between two and nine times. The CDR3 bases are TGTGCCAGCTCACCAGTTAGCAACGGGGAGCTGTTTTTT. Translating it yields CASSPVSNGELFF. The genes are TRBV18 and TRBJ2-2; D not certain. This CDR3 is 13 amino acids long. Trimming stripped 2 bases from V and 7 bases from J, with 8 bases between. Germline assignment: CDR1 KGHSH and CDR2 LQKENI.

This chain links TRBV7-9 with TRBJ2-7; D possibly corresponds to TRBD1 (7 bases). The germline gives CDR1 SEHNR, CDR2 FQNEAQ (reference sequence). Trimming removed 1 base at V and 3 bases at J, with 16 bases between. This CDR3 has 16 residues. The CDR3 protein is CASSLVGAGGIYEQYF. CDR3 in DNA: TGTGCCAGCAGCTTAGTCGGGGCAGGGGGGATCTACGAGCAGTACTTC. Full variable domain (outside the CDR3, taken from reference TRBV7-9 and TRBJ2-7): DTGVSQNPRHKITKRGQNVTFRCDPISEHNRLYWYRQTLGQGPEFLTYFQNEAQLEKSRLLSDRFSAERPKGSFSTLEIQRTEQGDSAMYLCASSLVGAGGIYEQYFGPGTRLTVT.

The chain uses TRBV29-1 and TRBJ1-4; possible D gene TRBD1, 5 bases. CDR3 length: 13 amino acids. Germline lookup yields CDR1 SQVTM and CDR2 ANQGSEA. V lost 7 bases and J lost 0, with 9 bases in between. The CDR3 loop is CSAVTATNEKLFF. The DNA for the CDR3 is TGCAGCGCCGTGACAGCAACTAATGAAAAACTGTTTTTT.

The chain couples TRBV6-5 to TRBJ2-3; 7 bases are a match to TRBD1. The CDR3 extends over 14 amino acids. J lost 4 bases, V lost 4 bases, and 5 bases had no gene match. Germline V gene lookup returns CDR1 MNHEY and CDR2 SVGAGI. The CDR3, as DNA: TGTGCCAGCAGTTCCAGGGGGAGACCAGATACGCAGTATTTT. This encodes CASSSRGRPDTQYF.

V is TRBV5-1 and J is TRBJ2-3; 7 bases map to TRBD2. The CDR3 sequence is 14 residues long. The germline V gene encodes CDR1 SGHRS and CDR2 YFSETQ. Losses at the gene ends were 1 base for V and 2 bases for J; bases not matched to a gene: 1. CDR3 residues: CASSLRGDTDTQYF. As DNA, the CDR3 is TGCGCCAGCAGCTTGCGGGGGGACACAGATACGCAGTATTTT.

The sample holds a few counts of this clone. J is TRBJ2-7 and V is TRBV10-3; D perhaps matches TRBD2 (6 bases). CDR3 size: 15 residues. V lost 3 bases and J lost 2, with 14 bases in between. In germline, CDR1 is ENHRY, CDR2 SYGVKD. CDR3 sequence reads: CAISDVTAGAYEQYF. As DNA, the CDR3 is TGTGCCATCAGTGATGTGACAGCGGGCGCCTACGAGCAGTACTTC.

The rearrangement uses TRBV10-3 and TRBJ1-1; maybe TRBD1 (6 bases). The CDR3 contains 15 residues. Trimming removed 11 bases from V and 1 base from J, with 20 bases in between. Germline lookup yields CDR1 ENHRY and CDR2 SYGVKD. In nucleotides, the CDR3 is TGTGCCTCCAAGACAGGAGCACGAGGGAACACTGAAGCTTTCTTT. It is translated as CASKTGARGNTEAFF.

The chain is built from TRBV7-2 and TRBJ2-5; TRBD2 matches 7 bases. Germline CDR1 reads SGHTA; CDR2 reads FQGNSA. CDR3 size: 13 residues. V trimming: 4 bases; J trimming: 5 bases; junction bases outside the gene matches: 4. The CDR3 loop is CASSSGLRETQYF. CDR3 bases: TGTGCCAGCAGCTCGGGACTACGTGAGACCCAGTACTTC.

This clone has only a few counts. The rearrangement joins TRBV27 to TRBJ1-4, with 7 bases aligning to TRBD1. The V gene end was trimmed by 5 bases and the J gene end by 6 bases; junction bases not matched to a gene: 6. CDR3 length: 14 residues. Germline loops: CDR1 MNHEY, CDR2 SMNVEV (reference sequence). The CDR3 region is CASSPWTGDEKLFF. The CDR3 nucleotides read TGTGCCAGCAGTCCTTGGACAGGAGATGAAAAACTGTTTTTT.

The V call is TRBV3-1 (or the pseudogene TRBV3-2), the J call TRBJ2-7; perhaps TRBD2 as D (6 bases). Per germline, CDR1 LGHDT and CDR2 YNNKEL (reference sequence). Trimming took off 2 bases at V and 4 bases at J, with 12 bases between the two ends. There are 14 residues in the CDR3. This CDR3 reads CASSQSQGTYEQYF. In nucleotides, the CDR3 is TGTGCCAGCAGCCAAAGCCAAGGGACTTACGAGCAGTACTTC.

The V and J genes are TRBV5-1 and TRBJ1-4, with 7 bases aligning to TRBD1. The germline V gene has CDR1 SGHRS and CDR2 YFSETQ. With V trimmed by 5 bases and J by 5 bases, 6 bases remained unmatched. CDR3 length: 14 amino acids. CDR3 bases: TGCGCCAGCAGGCAGACAGGGTCCAATGAAAAACTGTTTTTT. It encodes CASRQTGSNEKLFF. Filled out from reference TRBV5-1 and TRBJ1-4, the complete variable domain reads KAGVTQTPRYLIKTRGQQVTLSCSPISGHRSVSWYQQTPGQGLQFLFEYFSETQRNKGNFPGRFSGRQFSNSRSEMNVSTLELGDSALYLCASRQTGSNEKLFFGSGTQLSVL.

The chain recombines TRBV6-5 with TRBJ2-2; a possible D gene is TRBD1 (5 bases). CDR3 size: 15 residues. Germline V gene lookup returns CDR1 MNHEY and CDR2 SVGAGI. V was trimmed by 4 bases and J by 4 bases, leaving 13 bases between them. CDR3 DNA: TGTGCCAGCAGTTTCCTAGGGGCAGCCACCGGGGAGCTGTTTTTT. It yields the protein CASSFLGAATGELFF.

The chain recombines TRBV5-4 with TRBJ2-3; TRBD2 matches at 15 bases. V was pared by 6 bases and J by 11 bases, with 7 bases of the junction left unmatched. CDR3 length equals 14 residues. The germline CDR1 and CDR2 sequences are SGHNT and YYREEE (reference sequence). This CDR3 reads CASTEMGLAGGQYF. Written as DNA, the CDR3 is TGTGCCAGCACCGAAATGGGACTAGCGGGAGGGCAGTATTTT.

DNA of the CDR3: TGTGCCAGCAGCTTCGGGGACAGTGGCTCTGGGGCCAACGTCCTGACTTTC. Translation gives CASSFGDSGSGANVLTF. The V gene is TRBV7-3, the J gene TRBJ2-6, with 7 bases matching TRBD1. Germline V gene data show CDR1 as SGHTA and CDR2 as FQGTGA. The CDR3 totals 17 residues. V dropped 3 bases and J dropped 0; count of bases not matched to a gene: 5.

V gene TRBV7-2 combines with J gene TRBJ2-3; 14 bases agree with TRBD2. The germline CDR1 and CDR2 sequences are SGHTA and FQGNSA. The CDR3 extends over 15 amino acids. V shed 3 bases and J 6 bases; nucleotides not matched to a gene: 2. CDR3 nucleotides: TGTGCCAGCAGCTTGCGACTAGCGGGAGGGGATACGCAGTATTTT. Protein: CASSLRLAGGDTQYF.

This clone was detected once. The J gene is TRBJ2-1, the V gene TRBV18, with TRBD1 identical over 12 bases. The germline CDR1 and CDR2 sequences are KGHSH and LQKENI. V lost 5 bases and J lost 4; bases outside the gene matches: 3. The CDR3 runs to 15 residues. The CDR3 sequence: CASSRDRGQYNEQFF. For the CDR3, the DNA is TGTGCCAGCTCAAGGGACAGGGGGCAATACAATGAGCAGTTCTTC. Full variable domain (missing parts from reference TRBV18 and TRBJ2-1): NAGVMQNPRHLVRRRGQEARLRCSPMKGHSHVYWYRQLPEEGLKFMVYLQKENIIDESGMPKERFSAEFPKEGPSILRIQQVVRGDSAAYFCASSRDRGQYNEQFFGPGTRLTVL.

V is TRBV7-9 and J is TRBJ2-5; maybe TRBD1 (6 bases). The CDR3 is 14 amino acids. CDR1 is SEHNR, CDR2 FQNEAQ, per germline (reference sequence). Trimming cost V 4 bases and J 5 bases, with 14 bases left between them. The CDR3 loop reads CASSSGAPRETQYF. The CDR3 bases are TGTGCCAGCAGCTCAGGGGCCCCCCGGGAGACCCAGTACTTC.

The V and J genes are TRBV7-2 and TRBJ2-3; possibly TRBD2 for D (6 bases). The CDR3 loop spans 15 amino acids. Trimming took off 5 bases at V and 4 bases at J, with 16 bases between the two ends. Per the germline V gene, CDR1 is SGHTA and CDR2 is FQGNSA. The CDR3 loop is CASSPDYPPADTQYF. The CDR3 bases are TGTGCCAGCAGCCCGGACTACCCACCGGCAGATACGCAGTATTTT.

The CDR3 DNA reads as TGTGCCAGCAGCGGGCCGGGACAGGGAATGAACACTGAAGCTTTCTTT. It translates to CASSGPGQGMNTEAFF. This chain uses TRBV9 with TRBJ1-1, with 9 nucleotides matching TRBD1. Losses at the gene ends were 3 bases for V and 0 bases for J; bases not matched to a gene: 6. Germline V gene data show CDR1 as SGDLS and CDR2 as YYNGEE. The CDR3 runs 16 residues.

The genes are TRBV5-6 and TRBJ2-7, with D possibly matching TRBD1 (7 bases). The germline V gene has CDR1 SGHDT and CDR2 YYEEEE. Trimming removed 0 bases at V and 0 bases at J, with 22 bases between. The CDR3 length is 19 residues. Here the CDR3 reads CASSLDRADRRRVSYEQYF. Written as DNA, the CDR3 is TGTGCCAGCAGCTTGGACCGGGCGGACAGGAGGAGGGTCTCCTACGAGCAGTACTTC.

The V and J genes are TRBV9 and TRBJ1-1; D is ambiguous. Germline assignment: CDR1 SGDLS and CDR2 YYNGEE. Trimming pared 1 base from V and 4 bases from J, leaving 11 bases between. The CDR3 covers 14 residues. The CDR3: CASSVMASATEAFF. CDR3 DNA sequence: TGTGCCAGCAGCGTAATGGCCAGCGCCACTGAAGCTTTCTTT.

This clone has just one count. This chain connects TRBV19 to TRBJ2-2; 11 positions agree with TRBD2. V lost 6 bases to trimming and J lost 6 bases; unmatched junction nucleotides: 6. This CDR3 is 15 amino acids long. Germline values: CDR1 LNHDA, CDR2 SQIVND (reference sequence). CDR3 coding DNA: TGTGCCAGTAGCCTACTAGCGGGAGTTGCCGGGGAGCTGTTTTTT. It yields the protein CASSLLAGVAGELFF.